The clone carrying this T cell receptor beta chain turned up a few times. Antigen unknown. Extraction yielded at least 5 micrograms of total RNA per sample. This CDR3 is built from 15 residues. Trimming removed 0 bases from V and 6 bases from J; junction bases left unmatched: 9. Germline CDR1 reads SQVTM; CDR2 reads ANQGSEA. A second about 7 to 11 cycle PCR used barcoded and J-beta primers. TCRdb processed the 5' RACE reads anew with MiXCR; each CDR3 protein has one entry. The sample has around 1,700,000 distinct CDR3 sequences; under 30% are singletons. The data were taken from a study of blood T cells in healthy people across ages. The study's findings and limits: Comparison with aged donors showed that long-lived donors had more naive CD4+ cells and higher diversity.

The rearrangement uses TRBV29-1 and TRBJ1-2; TRBD1 matches at 8 bases. The source of this sequence is a woman younger than 45 in good health. Specimen: blood. The CDR3 region has the DNA TGCAGCGTTGAAGATGTGGGAGCAGGGGGCCATGGCTACACCTTC. It is translated as CSVEDVGAGGHGYTF.